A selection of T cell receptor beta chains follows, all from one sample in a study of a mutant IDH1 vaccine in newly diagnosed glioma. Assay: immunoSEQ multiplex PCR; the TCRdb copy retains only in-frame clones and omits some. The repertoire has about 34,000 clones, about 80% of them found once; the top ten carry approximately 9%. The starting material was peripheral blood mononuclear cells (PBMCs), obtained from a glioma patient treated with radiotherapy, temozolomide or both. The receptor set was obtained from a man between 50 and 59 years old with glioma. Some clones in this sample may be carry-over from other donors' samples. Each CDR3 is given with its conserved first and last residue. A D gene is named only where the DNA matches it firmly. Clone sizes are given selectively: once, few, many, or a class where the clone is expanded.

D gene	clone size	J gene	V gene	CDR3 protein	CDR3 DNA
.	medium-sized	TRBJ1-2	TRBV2	CASSDQIWANYGYTF	TGTGCCAGCAGTGACCAAATATGGGCTAACTATGGCTACACCTTC
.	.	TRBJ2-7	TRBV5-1	CASSKGAYEQYF	TGCGCCAGCAGCAAGGGGGCCTACGAGCAGTACTTC
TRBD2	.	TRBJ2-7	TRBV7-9	CASSHRGLAGAEQYF	TGTGCCAGCAGCCATCGGGGACTAGCGGGAGCCGAGCAGTACTTC
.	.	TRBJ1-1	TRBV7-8	CASSLTENTEAFF	TGTGCCAGCAGCTTGACAGAGAACACTGAAGCTTTCTTT
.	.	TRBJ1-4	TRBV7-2	CASSLYAGTNEKLFF	TGTGCCAGCAGCTTATACGCGGGCACTAATGAAAAACTGTTTTTT
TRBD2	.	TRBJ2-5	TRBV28	CASSLGLAEQTQYF	TGTGCCAGCAGTTTGGGACTAGCGGAGCAGACCCAGTACTTC
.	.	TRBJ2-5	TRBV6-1	CASSEEEYQETQYF	TGTGCCAGCAGTGAAGAGGAGTACCAAGAGACCCAGTACTTC
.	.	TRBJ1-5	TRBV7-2	CASNHGGASQPQHF	TGTGCCAGCAACCACGGGGGCGCGAGTCAGCCCCAGCATTTT
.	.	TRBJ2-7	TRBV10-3	CAIRPDRPDEQYF	TGTGCCATCAGACCCGACAGGCCTGACGAGCAGTACTTC
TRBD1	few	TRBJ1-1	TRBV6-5	CASSYKQGAVNTEAFF	TGTGCCAGCAGTTACAAACAGGGGGCCGTGAACACTGAAGCTTTCTTT
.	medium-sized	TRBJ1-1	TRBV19	CASSGVFDTEAFF	TGTGCCAGTAGTGGAGTTTTTGACACTGAAGCTTTCTTT
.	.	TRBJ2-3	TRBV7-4	CASSPGPDTQYF	TGTGCCAGCAGCCCAGGGCCAGATACGCAGTATTTT
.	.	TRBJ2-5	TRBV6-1	CASQRGRQETQYF	TGTGCCAGCCAAAGGGGGAGACAAGAGACCCAGTACTTC
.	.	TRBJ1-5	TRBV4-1	CASSQEQGSYQPQHF	TGCGCCAGCAGCCAAGAACAAGGGAGTTATCAGCCCCAGCATTTT
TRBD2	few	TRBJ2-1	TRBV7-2	CASSLNPLGGRAYNEQFF	TGTGCCAGCAGCTTAAACCCCCTCGGCGGGAGGGCCTACAATGAGCAGTTCTTC
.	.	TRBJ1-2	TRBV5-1	CATSPDVQYYGYTF	TGCGCCACCTCCCCTGACGTTCAGTACTATGGCTACACCTTC
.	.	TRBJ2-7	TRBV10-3	CAISESGGLTYEQYF	TGTGCCATCAGTGAGTCGGGCGGGTTAACCTACGAGCAGTACTTC
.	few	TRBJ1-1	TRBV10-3	CATTSALDEAFF	TGTGCCACGACGAGCGCTCTGGACGAAGCTTTCTTT
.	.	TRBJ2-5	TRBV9	CASSVAEGGRETQYF	TGTGCCAGCAGCGTAGCGGAGGGGGGGCGCGAGACCCAGTACTTC
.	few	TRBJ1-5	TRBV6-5	CASSYSGGNQPQHF	TGTGCCAGCAGTTACTCGGGGGGCAATCAGCCCCAGCATTTT
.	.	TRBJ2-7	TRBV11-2	CASSDRGGLYEQYF	TGTGCCAGCAGCGACCGGGGCGGGCTATACGAGCAGTACTTC
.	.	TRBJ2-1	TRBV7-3	CAGRGVVALSHEQFF	TGTGCCGGACGCGGGGTGGTAGCTCTTTCCCATGAGCAGTTCTTC
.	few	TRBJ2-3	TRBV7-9	CASSPSGSTDTQYF	TGTGCCAGCAGCCCAAGCGGGTCCACAGATACGCAGTATTTT
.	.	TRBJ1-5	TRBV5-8	CASSRDPYQPQHF	TGTGCCAGCAGCCGGGACCCCTATCAGCCCCAGCATTTT
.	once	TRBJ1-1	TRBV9	CASSITSMGMNTEAFF	TGTGCCAGCAGCATTACCTCCATGGGCATGAACACTGAAGCTTTCTTT
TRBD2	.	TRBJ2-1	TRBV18	CASSLGASGRMDEQFF	TGTGCCAGCTCCCTGGGGGCTAGCGGGAGAATGGATGAGCAGTTCTTC
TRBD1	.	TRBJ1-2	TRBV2	CASTGQGGANYGYTF	TGTGCCAGCACGGGACAGGGGGGAGCTAACTATGGCTACACCTTC
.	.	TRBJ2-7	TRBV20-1	CSAKTPFEQYF	TGCAGTGCCAAAACTCCCTTCGAGCAGTACTTC
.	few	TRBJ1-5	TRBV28	CASSPPWEGQPQHF	TGTGCCAGCAGTCCCCCGTGGGAGGGACAGCCCCAGCATTTT
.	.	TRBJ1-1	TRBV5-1	CASSFGGMNTEAFF	TGCGCCAGCAGCTTTGGAGGGATGAACACTGAAGCTTTCTTT
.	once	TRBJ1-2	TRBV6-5	CASSYGSGNVEGYTF	TGTGCCAGCAGTTACGGCTCGGGAAATGTGGAAGGCTACACCTTC
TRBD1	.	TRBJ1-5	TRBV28	CASSSRGRAVSNQPQHF	TGTGCCAGCAGTTCAAGGGGGCGAGCCGTAAGCAATCAGCCCCAGCATTTT
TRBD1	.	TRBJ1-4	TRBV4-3	CASSQEGTGGTPWEKLFF	TGCGCCAGCAGCCAAGAAGGGACAGGGGGAACCCCATGGGAAAAACTGTTTTTT
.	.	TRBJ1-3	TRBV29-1	CSVEGRNSGNTIYF	TGCAGCGTTGAAGGACGCAACTCTGGAAACACCATATATTTT
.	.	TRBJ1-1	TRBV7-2	CASSLQQALNTEAFF	TGTGCCAGCAGCTTACAACAGGCCCTGAACACTGAAGCTTTCTTT
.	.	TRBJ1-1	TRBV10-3	CAVSRGGMNTEAFF	TGTGCCGTATCTCGAGGGGGGATGAACACTGAAGCTTTCTTT
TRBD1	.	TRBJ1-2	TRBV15	CATSSPNPLSGTGYGYTF	TGTGCCACCAGCTCACCAAACCCCCTCTCCGGGACAGGCTATGGCTACACCTTC
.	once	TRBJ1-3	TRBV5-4	CASSLGQVASGNTIYF	TGTGCCAGCAGCTTGGGACAGGTAGCCTCTGGAAACACCATATATTTT
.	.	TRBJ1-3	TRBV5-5	CASSFRQILSGNTIYF	TGTGCCAGCAGCTTCCGACAGATCCTCTCTGGAAACACCATATATTTT
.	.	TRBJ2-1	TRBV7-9	CASSLAAPMVYEQFF	TGTGCCAGCAGCTTAGCGGCCCCGATGGTCTATGAGCAGTTCTTC
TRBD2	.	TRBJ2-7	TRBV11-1	CASSLGREVNEQYF	TGTGCCAGCAGCTTGGGGAGGGAGGTCAACGAGCAGTACTTC
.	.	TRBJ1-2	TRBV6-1	CASSAGGRLGYTF	TGTGCCAGCAGTGCCGGGGGACGTCTTGGCTACACCTTC
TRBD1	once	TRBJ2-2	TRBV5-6	CASSPSGTGGLAGELFF	TGTGCCAGCAGCCCTTCCGGGACAGGGGGCCTAGCCGGGGAGCTGTTTTTT
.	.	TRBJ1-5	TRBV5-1	CASSLAGDSNQPQHF	TGCGCCAGCAGCTTGGCCGGGGACAGCAATCAGCCCCAGCATTTT
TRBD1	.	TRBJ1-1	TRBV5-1	CASRSQGDGTEAFF	TGCGCCAGCAGGTCACAGGGGGATGGCACTGAAGCTTTCTTT
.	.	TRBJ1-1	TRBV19	CASSIGGLEAFF	TGTGCCAGTAGTATAGGGGGGCTTGAAGCTTTCTTT
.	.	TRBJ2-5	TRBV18	CASSSGRETQYF	TGTGCCAGCTCATCGGGGCGCGAGACCCAGTACTTC
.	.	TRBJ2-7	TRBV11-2	CASSLLGGGYEQYF	TGTGCCAGCAGCCTTTTAGGGGGGGGCTACGAGCAGTACTTC
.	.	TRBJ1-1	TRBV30	CAWVPGQNTEAFF	TGTGCCTGGGTGCCCGGACAGAACACTGAAGCTTTCTTT
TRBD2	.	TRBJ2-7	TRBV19	CASSIWGASGYEQYF	TGTGCCAGTAGTATCTGGGGTGCTAGCGGCTACGAGCAGTACTTC
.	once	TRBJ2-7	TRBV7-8	CASRAGDAYEQYF	TGTGCGAGCCGGGCAGGGGATGCCTACGAGCAGTACTTC
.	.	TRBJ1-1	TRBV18	CASSLSNGNTEAFF	TGTGCCAGCTCACTATCTAACGGAAACACTGAAGCTTTCTTT
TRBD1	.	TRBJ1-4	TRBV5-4	CASSKTGQGIEKLFF	TGTGCCAGCAGCAAGACGGGACAGGGGATTGAAAAACTGTTTTTT
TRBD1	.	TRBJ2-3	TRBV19	CASSIGTDTSTDTQYF	TGTGCCAGTAGTATTGGGACAGATACTAGCACAGATACGCAGTATTTT
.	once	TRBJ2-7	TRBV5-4	CASSLGVGDLSEQYF	TGTGCCAGCAGCTTGGGGGTCGGGGACTTGAGCGAGCAGTACTTC
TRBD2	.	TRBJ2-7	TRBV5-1	CASTVWGGIDEQYF	TGCGCCAGCACCGTCTGGGGGGGTATAGACGAGCAGTACTTC
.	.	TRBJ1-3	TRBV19	CASSIREGNTIYF	TGTGCCAGTAGTATACGGGAAGGAAACACCATATATTTT
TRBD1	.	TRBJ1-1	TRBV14	CASRKGQGPWGTEAFF	TGTGCCAGCAGAAAGGGACAGGGGCCCTGGGGCACTGAAGCTTTCTTT
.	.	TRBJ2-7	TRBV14	CASSASNYEQYF	TGTGCCAGCAGCGCCTCGAACTACGAGCAGTACTTC
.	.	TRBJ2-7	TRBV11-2	CASSVSYEQYF	TGTGCCAGCAGCGTCTCCTACGAGCAGTACTTC